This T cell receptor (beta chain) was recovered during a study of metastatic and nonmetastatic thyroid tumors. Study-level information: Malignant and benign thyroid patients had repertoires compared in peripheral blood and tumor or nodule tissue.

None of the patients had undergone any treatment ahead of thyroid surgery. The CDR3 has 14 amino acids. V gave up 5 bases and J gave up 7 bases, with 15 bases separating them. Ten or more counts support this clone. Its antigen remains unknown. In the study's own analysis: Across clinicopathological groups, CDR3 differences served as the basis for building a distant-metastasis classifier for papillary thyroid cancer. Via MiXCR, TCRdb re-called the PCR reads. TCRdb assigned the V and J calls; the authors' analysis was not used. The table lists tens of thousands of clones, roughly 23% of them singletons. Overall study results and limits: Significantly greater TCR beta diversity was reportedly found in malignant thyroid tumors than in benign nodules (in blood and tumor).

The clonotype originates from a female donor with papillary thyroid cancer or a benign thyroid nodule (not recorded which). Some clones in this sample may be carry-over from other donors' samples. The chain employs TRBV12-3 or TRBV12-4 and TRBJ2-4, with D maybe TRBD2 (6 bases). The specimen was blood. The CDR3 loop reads CASSLGGVENIQYF. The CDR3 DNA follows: TGTGCCAGCAGTCTAGGCGGGGTGGAGAACATTCAGTACTTC.